Reported below is one T cell receptor (beta chain). These data come from a study of blood T cell repertoires in COVID-19. As for the study in general: Acute and convalescent COVID-19 specimens originated in the United States, Italy and Spain.

The CDR3 loop spans 13 amino acids. From germline, CDR1 is KGHSH and CDR2 LQKENI. Deletions cut 4 bases from V and 9 bases from J, with 15 bases between. In the original workflow: Amplification from reference gene primers served as the basis for estimated nucleated cell counts. Assay used: immunoSEQ multiplex PCR; TCRdb lists only in-frame clones, some missing. The DNA was the basis for D and trimming; V, J and clone size are from that table. The table shows 50,000 to 65,000 clones, with more than 80% occurring only once. The clonotype was recovered from a human donor in a cohort sampled during active COVID-19. What was sequenced was peripheral blood. The V call is TRBV18, the J call TRBJ1-2; no firm D call. The DNA for the CDR3 is TGTGCCAGCTCACAGGAAAGGGAGAATCGCTACACCTTC. It translates to CASSQERENRYTF.